What follows are 16 T cell receptor beta chains derived from one specimen sequenced in a study of blood T cell repertoires in COVID-19. Clones were sequenced by immunoSEQ multiplex PCR, and TCRdb holds only the in-frame ones, with some missing. The sample gives some 94,000 clones, about 70% of which show up once; about 22% is in the top ten. Input material: peripheral blood. These receptors came from a woman in her sixties in a cohort sampled during active or convalescent COVID-19.

The rearrangement uses TRBV27 and TRBJ2-3; 10 bases match TRBD1. The CDR3 totals 14 residues. After removal of 6 bases from V and 7 bases from J, the junction contained 7 bases not matched to a gene. Germline values: CDR1 MNHEY, CDR2 SMNVEV (reference sequence). The CDR3 DNA reads as TGTGCCAGCAGGCCACAGGGACAGGGGAATACGCAGTATTTT. Translating it yields CASRPQGQGNTQYF.

The V call is TRBV7-2, the J call TRBJ2-7; D is ambiguous. CDR3 length equals 14 residues. Germline V gene sequence: CDR1 SGHTA, CDR2 FQGNSA. The V end lost 2 bases, the J end lost 1 base, and 9 bases lay between the germline ends. The DNA of the CDR3 is TGTGCCAGCAGCTTATCAGTTTATTCCTACGAGCAGTACTTC. Translation gives CASSLSVYSYEQYF.

This chain links TRBV14 with TRBJ2-7; 12 nucleotides match TRBD2. Unmatched junction bases numbered 18, after V lost 4 bases and J lost 5 bases. Germline V gene sequence: CDR1 SGHDN, CDR2 FVKESK. The CDR3 is 19 residues long. CDR3 loop: CASSLPRRASGGAGDEQYF. The CDR3 DNA follows: TGTGCCAGCAGCCTCCCTCGGAGAGCTAGCGGGGGGGCCGGGGACGAGCAGTACTTC. Full variable domain (missing parts from reference TRBV14 and TRBJ2-7): EAGVTQFPSHSVIEKGQTVTLRCDPISGHDNLYWYRRVMGKEIKFLLHFVKESKQDESGMPNNRFLAERTGGTYSTLKVQPAELEDSGVYFCASSLPRRASGGAGDEQYFGPGTRLTVT.

V and J are TRBV6-1 and TRBJ2-7; 10 bases align to TRBD1. The CDR3 extends over 15 amino acids. Germline CDR1 and CDR2: MNHNS and SASEGT. V was pared by 5 bases and J by 3 bases, with 7 bases of the junction left unmatched. CDR3: CASSTSGTGVYEQYF. CDR3 nucleotide sequence: TGTGCCAGCAGTACTTCCGGGACAGGGGTCTACGAGCAGTACTTC.

The V gene is TRBV9, the J gene TRBJ2-7, with D maybe TRBD2 (5 bases). The CDR3 has 14 residues. The V gene lost 0 bases and the J gene lost 2 bases, with 9 bases spanning the gap. CDR1 SGDLS and CDR2 YYNGEE come from the germline V gene. As DNA, the CDR3 is TGTGCCAGCAGCGTAGACGGGAATACCTACGAGCAGTACTTC. This gives the protein CASSVDGNTYEQYF.

This chain joins TRBV5-1 and TRBJ1-2, with D possibly matching TRBD1 (5 bases). V gave up 1 base and J gave up 4 bases, with 8 bases separating them. Germline V gene data show CDR1 as SGHRS and CDR2 as YFSETQ. CDR3 length: 13 residues. DNA for the CDR3: TGCGCCAGCAGCTTGATGGGGCTCTATGGCTACACCTTC. This translates into CASSLMGLYGYTF.

V gene TRBV19 combines with J gene TRBJ1-1; no clear D gene. The CDR3 has 12 amino acids. Deletions cut 8 bases from V and 3 bases from J, with 10 bases between. Per germline, CDR1 LNHDA and CDR2 SQIVND (reference sequence). The CDR3 sequence is CASGHSHTEAFF. The CDR3 DNA reads as TGTGCCAGTGGGCACAGCCACACTGAAGCTTTCTTT. Filled out from reference TRBV19 and TRBJ1-1, the complete variable domain reads DGGITQSPKYLFRKEGQNVTLSCEQNLNHDAMYWYRQDPGQGLRLIYYSQIVNDFQKGDIAEGYSVSREKKESFPLTVTSAQKNPTAFYLCASGHSHTEAFFGQGTRLTVV.

This clone has only a few counts. The V and J genes are TRBV5-6 and TRBJ1-2; D gene ambiguous. CDR3 length: 17 residues. V was trimmed by 4 bases and J by 2 bases, leaving 21 bases between them. Germline loops: CDR1 SGHDT, CDR2 YYEEEE. CDR3 in DNA: TGTGCCAGCAGCCCCACCTCAACAGTAGGTATGAACTATGGCTACACCTTC. Protein: CASSPTSTVGMNYGYTF.

The rearrangement uses TRBV10-1 and TRBJ1-1; 11 nucleotides match TRBD1. This CDR3 is built from 15 residues. Germline CDR1 is WNHNN and CDR2 is SYGVQD (reference sequence). Germline trimming cut 6 bases from V and 2 bases from J; bases unmatched to any gene: 5. The CDR3 DNA follows: TGCGCCAGCAGAGCCGGGACAGGGGGAAACACTGAAGCTTTCTTT. Its protein is CASRAGTGGNTEAFF.

V usage is TRBV28 and J usage is TRBJ2-7; 9 bases fit TRBD1. This CDR3 region has 17 residues. Per germline, CDR1 MDHEN and CDR2 SYDVKM. Trimming at V came to 6 bases and at J to 2 bases, leaving 14 bases not matched to a gene. The CDR3 sequence: CASRPFGRDRAAYEQYF. CDR3 bases: TGTGCCAGCAGGCCCTTCGGCCGGGACAGGGCGGCCTACGAGCAGTACTTC.

CDR3 nucleotide sequence: TGTGCCAGCAGTTACGGGGGCAACACCGGGGAGCTGTTTTTT. Amino acid sequence: CASSYGGNTGELFF. V and J are TRBV6-5 and TRBJ2-2; a weak D match, TRBD1 (6 bases). In germline, CDR1 is MNHEY, CDR2 SVGAGI. V lost 2 bases to trimming and J lost 2 bases, with 6 bases between them. The CDR3 contains 14 residues.

The rearrangement uses TRBV12-3 or TRBV12-4 and TRBJ2-1, with D possibly TRBD1 on 5 matching bases. The CDR3 is 11 residues long. Trimming cost V 7 bases and J 8 bases, with 9 bases left between them. The CDR3 DNA sequence: TGTGCCAGCAAACAACAGGATGAGCAGTTCTTC. Protein product: CASKQQDEQFF.

This chain joins TRBV7-9 and TRBJ2-1; 9 bases map to TRBD2. The CDR3 contains 15 residues. J lost 2 bases, V lost 7 bases, and 6 bases had no gene match. The germline V gene encodes CDR1 SEHNR and CDR2 FQNEAQ (reference sequence). CDR3 loop: CASTKIAGAYNEQFF. CDR3 sequence (DNA): TGTGCCAGCACCAAAATAGCGGGGGCCTACAATGAGCAGTTCTTC.

CDR3 bases: TGTGCCAGCAGCTTAATGGGGGGGGTAGATGGGACCCAGTACTTC. It yields the protein CASSLMGGVDGTQYF. The rearrangement links TRBV7-2 to TRBJ2-5, with TRBD2 identical over 7 bases. The germline CDR1 and CDR2 sequences are SGHTA and FQGNSA. Trimming removed 2 bases from V and 7 bases from J; junction bases left unmatched: 10. The CDR3 spans 15 residues.

The genes are TRBV5-4 and TRBJ1-2; 8 positions agree with TRBD1. The germline CDR1 and CDR2 sequences are SGHNT and YYREEE (reference sequence). The ends lost 0 bases at V and 5 bases at J; junction bases unmatched: 3. The CDR3 sequence is 14 residues long. The chain's CDR3 is CASSLDRGRYGYTF. The CDR3 DNA reads TGTGCCAGCAGCTTGGACAGGGGGAGGTATGGCTACACCTTC.

The chain has TRBV3-1 (or the pseudogene TRBV3-2) and TRBJ2-3; 9 bases are shared with TRBD2. CDR3 length: 17 residues. Germline CDR1 and CDR2: LGHDT and YNNKEL (reference sequence). Losses at the gene ends were 4 bases for V and 2 bases for J; bases not matched to a gene: 10. CDR3 DNA: TGTGCCAGCAGCCCGCCGTTAGCGGGGGACCTCACAGATACGCAGTATTTT. This codes for CASSPPLAGDLTDTQYF.